One TCR beta chain is described in this entry. The target of this receptor is not known. Per-base quality was not reported, and no clone a single base away is much larger than it. This specimen comes from a study of blood T cell repertoires in COVID-19 (dated by TCRdb to the early 2020s). Concerning the study at large: The collaborator samples originated in the United States, Italy and Spain and spanned the acute and convalescent phases of COVID-19. The prospective study material was composed of cDNA or gDNA derived from T cells, B-cell-depleted T cells, or PBMCs. Deeply sampled blood TCRbeta repertoires from subjects exposed to, actively infected with, or recovered from COVID-19 were included in the dataset. The repertoires were made available in a free public database intended to serve as a resource for research on the immune response to SARS-CoV-2. The samples were drawn from two sources: the first 160 participants of the ongoing ImmuneRACE study, and some 1,300 subjects contributed by 6 global collaborators. Sample metadata almost always included a de-identified subject ID, COVID-19 status, age in years and sex. Where HLA class I and class II types were available, the types were taken from metadata supplied by the sample provider, not from assay-based typing.

The CDR3 numbers 15 residues from cysteine through phenylalanine. The CDR3 DNA has 45 bases and is translated from base 1. The junction carries 14 bases between V and J, which are trimmed by 2 bases and 5 bases respectively. Via the germline V gene (reference sequence), CDR1 is SEHNR and CDR2 FQNEAQ. TCRbeta CDR3 regions were amplified from genomic DNA by means of the immunoSEQ Assay, a bias-controlled multiplex PCR. As for the authors' bioinformatics: Within the assay, amplification of reference gene primers was used to estimate how many nucleated cells each sample contained. To quantify the absolute abundance of each unique TCRbeta CDR3 rearrangement, sequence reads were collapsed and filtered. For each sample, productive Simpson clonality was calculated as the square root of Simpson's diversity index across productive rearrangements. The table was pulled from immuneACCESS by TCRdb, which kept in-frame rearrangements only. Such tables lose some clones; where checked, under half of the loss comes from unresolved V genes, and the rest has no known cause. V and J calls and clone size are those listed in that table; D and trimming were worked out from the DNA. The sample table records about 74,000 clones; over 85% of these occur just once. The ten largest clonotypes hold approximately 1.5% of the sample.

The collaborating institutions used their own protocols to collect whole blood in K2EDTA tubes. Collaborator samples were shipped for TCRbeta analysis as frozen whole blood, isolated PBMCs, or DNA extracted from either sample type. The paper's findings and limits, for the study overall: The quantity of clinical and demographic metadata differed by source and by participant and was supplied without curation.

Input material: peripheral blood. This TCR came from a man aged 50 to 60 with acute or convalescent COVID-19. Rearrangement joined TRBV7-9 to TRBJ2-3; TRBD1 could be the D gene, as 6 bases match. The CDR3 has the sequence CASSLIQGQRDTQYF. Here is the DNA: TGTGCCAGCAGCTTAATACAGGGACAACGAGATACGCAGTATTTT.